The 8 T cell receptor beta chains below were found in one sample sequenced in a study of blood T cell repertoires in COVID-19. Clones were read by immunoSEQ multiplex PCR, and TCRdb kept only the in-frame ones, dropping some. Of about 59,000 clones in the sample, about 90% are singletons; the top ten hold approximately 18%. Source material: peripheral blood. The origin of the receptors is a woman of 80 years or more with active COVID-19.

The chain uses TRBV5-1 and TRBJ2-1; 8 bases fit TRBD2. Germline V gene sequence: CDR1 SGHRS, CDR2 YFSETQ. The CDR3 spans 16 residues. V lost 5 bases and J lost 3; bases outside the gene matches: 10. CDR3 loop: CASSRDRSGDYNEQFF. In nucleotides, the CDR3 is TGCGCCAGCAGTAGGGACCGTAGCGGGGACTACAATGAGCAGTTCTTC.

The chain uses TRBV7-6 and TRBJ2-3; 10 positions agree with TRBD2. This CDR3 has 15 residues. CDR1 SGHVS and CDR2 FNYEAQ come from the germline V gene. V shed 4 bases, J shed 1 base, and the junction held 2 bases outside the gene matches. The CDR3 bases are TGTGCCAGCAGCTCCCTAGCGGGGGGCACAGATACGCAGTATTTT. It specifies CASSSLAGGTDTQYF.

This sequence joins TRBV6-5 and TRBJ1-1; no clear D gene. The CDR3 covers 15 residues. V was cut by 7 bases and J by 9 bases, with 24 bases left in between. The germline V gene has CDR1 MNHEY and CDR2 SVGAGI. The CDR3 sequence is CASNPVEAGVGKAFF. For the CDR3, the DNA is TGTGCCAGCAACCCTGTGGAGGCTGGGGTCGGGAAAGCTTTCTTT.

This clone was observed a single time. J is TRBJ2-3 and V is TRBV10-3; 7 nucleotides line up with TRBD2. Germline V lookup: CDR1 ENHRY, CDR2 SYGVKD. The CDR3 has 15 amino acids. J gave up 5 bases and V 4 bases, and 9 bases lay outside the gene matches. Here the CDR3 reads CAISGRSGGIDTQYF. The DNA of the CDR3 is TGTGCCATCAGTGGAAGGTCGGGGGGTATAGATACGCAGTATTTT.

The chain couples TRBV28 to TRBJ2-3; TRBD2 is a possible D gene (6 bases). Germline loops: CDR1 MDHEN, CDR2 SYDVKM. V dropped 6 bases and J dropped 3 bases, with 13 bases sitting between them. The CDR3 length is 14 residues. The DNA for the CDR3 is TGTGCCAGCAGGGGACTCCCGGGTACAGATACGCAGTATTTT. It translates to CASRGLPGTDTQYF. The full variable domain, with the rest looked up from reference TRBV28 and TRBJ2-3, is DVKVTQSSRYLVKRTGEKVFLECVQDMDHENMFWYRQDPGLGLRLIYFSYDVKMKEKGDIPEGYSVSREKKERFSLILESASTNQTSMYLCASRGLPGTDTQYFGPGTRLTVL.

The V gene is TRBV9, the J gene TRBJ1-2, with 7 bases lining up with TRBD1. The germline CDR1 and CDR2 sequences are SGDLS and YYNGEE. V trimming: 4 bases; J trimming: 4 bases; junction bases outside the gene matches: 10. The CDR3 consists of 15 residues. The CDR3 reads CASSRTGHSSYGYTF. For the CDR3, the DNA is TGTGCCAGCAGCCGGACAGGCCATAGCTCCTATGGCTACACCTTC.

The chain's CDR3 is CASSTYSDTQYF. CDR3 sequence (DNA): TGTGCCAGCAGTACCTATTCGGATACGCAGTATTTT. The rearrangement joins TRBV2 to TRBJ2-3, with D uncertain. CDR1 is SNHLY, CDR2 FYNNEI, per germline. Trimming pared 5 bases from V and 6 bases from J, leaving 9 bases between. The length of the CDR3 is 12 residues.

The table lists this clone with a few counts. The rearrangement uses TRBV29-1 and TRBJ2-1, with a possible D match to TRBD2 (5 bases). The CDR3 loop spans 11 amino acids. Germline V gives CDR1 SQVTM, CDR2 ANQGSEA. V was cut by 5 bases and J by 3 bases, with 5 bases left in between. CDR3 loop: CSVRDYNEQFF. CDR3 coding DNA: TGCAGCGTTCGGGACTACAATGAGCAGTTCTTC.